Below are 16 T cell receptor beta chains sequenced from a single sample in a study of response to subunit inactivated influenza vaccine. TCRdb re-called the RT-PCR reads with MiXCR, one entry per CDR3 protein. The sample records roughly 500,000 distinct CDR3 sequences, approximately 24% being singletons. In addition, the sample was reused for a study of T cells expressing NK-cell markers. That source adds: It was by 5'RACE template switching with UMIs that TCR beta cDNA was made.

This sample comprised CD4+ T cells sorted from PBMCs, obtained 11 to 12 days after vaccination. These receptors were collected from a man aged 50 or older who received an inactivated influenza vaccine.

The chain employs TRBV29-1 and TRBJ2-5; TRBD2 matches at 9 bases. This CDR3 has 15 amino acids. Germline CDR1 and CDR2: SQVTM and ANQGSEA. V lost 1 base to trimming and J lost 5 bases; unmatched junction nucleotides: 8. CDR3 residues: CSVEVWREGRETQYF. The DNA for the CDR3 is TGCAGCGTTGAAGTATGGCGGGAGGGCCGTGAGACCCAGTACTTC.

This clonotype was detected only a few times. V is TRBV2 and J is TRBJ1-2; TRBD1 is a possible D gene (5 bases). CDR1 SNHLY and CDR2 FYNNEI come from the germline V gene. V was pared by 2 bases and J by 7 bases, with 14 bases between. The CDR3 contains 14 residues. The CDR3 protein is CASSESGRAGGYTF. CDR3 DNA sequence: TGTGCCAGCAGTGAATCTGGCAGGGCAGGTGGCTACACCTTC.

This clonotype has more than one count but fewer than ten. The rearrangement joins TRBV12-3 or TRBV12-4 to TRBJ2-1, with 7 bases that match TRBD1. The CDR3 extends over 17 amino acids. Trimming at V came to 3 bases and at J to 12 bases, leaving 20 bases not matched to a gene. The CDR3 DNA reads as TGTGCCAGCAGTTTTTGGGGGACAGCTACTACCTCAATGGTGCAGTTCTTC. Amino acids: CASSFWGTATTSMVQFF.

This chain uses TRBV27 with TRBJ2-7; D not certain. V gave up 5 bases and J gave up 1 base, with 15 bases separating them. Germline values: CDR1 MNHEY, CDR2 SMNVEV (reference sequence). The length of the CDR3 is 15 residues. CDR3 in DNA: TGTGCCAGCAGTCCACCCCCCCAGGTTTCCTACGAGCAGTACTTC. This sequence encodes CASSPPPQVSYEQYF.

The chain combines TRBV7-2 with TRBJ1-5; unclear D gene. V dropped 4 bases and J dropped 7 bases, with 14 bases sitting between them. The CDR3 extends over 14 amino acids. Germline CDR1 reads SGHTA; CDR2 reads FQGNSA. The DNA of the CDR3 is TGTGCCAGCAGCTGGAGAGCGGGGAAACAGCCCCAGCATTTT. Amino acid sequence: CASSWRAGKQPQHF.

The chain is built from TRBV20-1 and TRBJ1-1; D call uncertain. The CDR3 extends over 13 amino acids. CDR1 is DFQATT and CDR2 is SNEGSKA in the germline V gene (reference sequence). V was shortened by 5 bases and J by 4 bases, with 14 bases between the two germline ends. CDR3 region: CSAPTAGGTEAFF. Here the CDR3 DNA reads TGCAGTGCTCCTACAGCGGGTGGCACTGAAGCTTTCTTT.

The V and J genes are TRBV15 and TRBJ2-7; 10 bases agree with TRBD2. The V segment lost 4 bases and the J segment 4 bases; nucleotides outside the gene matches: 7. Germline V gene data show CDR1 as LNHNV and CDR2 as YYDKDF (reference sequence). This CDR3 contains 15 residues. The CDR3 here is CATSIGPGLAYEQYF. CDR3 nucleotide sequence: TGTGCCACCAGCATAGGGCCGGGACTAGCGTACGAGCAGTACTTC. The full variable domain, its missing parts supplied by reference TRBV15 and TRBJ2-7, is DAMVIQNPRYQVTQFGKPVTLSCSQTLNHNVMYWYQQKSSQAPKLLFHYYDKDFNNEADTPDNFQSRRPNTSFCFLDIRSPGLGDTAMYLCATSIGPGLAYEQYFGPGTRLTVT.

This sequence joins TRBV29-1 and TRBJ2-7, with D possibly being TRBD1 or TRBD2 (6 bases each). The V gene's germline CDR1 is SQVTM and CDR2 ANQGSEA. V lost 6 bases and J lost 1, with 16 bases in between. This CDR3 spans 14 amino acids. The chain's CDR3 is CSVSRIGGSYEQYF. The CDR3 bases are TGCAGCGTCTCCCGGATAGGGGGGTCCTACGAGCAGTACTTC.

This clonotype showed up just a few times. The V and J genes are TRBV11-2 and TRBJ2-4; 9 positions agree with TRBD1. V was clipped by 6 bases and J by 8 bases; unmatched bases: 23. The CDR3 contains 19 residues. Germline V gene data show CDR1 as SGHAT and CDR2 as FQNNGV. The CDR3 sequence is CASSTIRDRVLLGGDIQYF. CDR3 nucleotide sequence: TGTGCCAGCAGTACCATACGGGACAGGGTTCTACTAGGTGGGGACATTCAGTACTTC.

This clonotype occurred a few times. The rearrangement uses TRBV9 and TRBJ2-7, with D possibly being TRBD1 (6 bases). The V end was cut by 3 bases, the J end by 9 bases, with 19 bases between. Germline CDR1 SGDLS, CDR2 YYNGEE. CDR3 size: 14 residues. CDR3 bases: TGTGCCAGCAGCGGGGGGCCCTCGGCTGAGGTGCAGTACTTC. Protein sequence: CASSGGPSAEVQYF.

This chain links TRBV29-1 with TRBJ1-1; D ambiguous. Germline CDR1 and CDR2: SQVTM and ANQGSEA. Trimming removed 4 bases at V and 4 bases at J, with 13 bases between. The CDR3 totals 13 residues. The CDR3 DNA sequence: TGCAGCGTTGCAAGGCGGGCGAGCACTGAAGCTTTCTTT. Translation gives CSVARRASTEAFF.

This clonotype was seen more than once but under ten times. The chain uses TRBV5-1 and TRBJ2-2; D gene uncertain. Germline V gives CDR1 SGHRS, CDR2 YFSETQ. Trimming cost V 4 bases and J 3 bases, with 13 bases left between them. The CDR3 runs 15 residues. The CDR3 nucleotides read TGCGCCAGCAGCACCGAGGTAGACTACACCGGGGAGCTGTTTTTT. This sequence encodes CASSTEVDYTGELFF.

This clonotype showed up just a few times. The rearrangement joins TRBV16 to TRBJ2-1; D gene ambiguous. The germline V gene has CDR1 KGHSY and CDR2 FQNENV. The ends were cut back, 0 bases at V and 1 base at J, with 7 bases in the middle. CDR3 length: 15 amino acids. The CDR3 bases are TGTGCCAGCAGCCAATCGGGTTTGTCCTACAATGAGCAGTTCTTC. Protein sequence: CASSQSGLSYNEQFF.

V usage is TRBV6-5 and J usage is TRBJ2-1; no clear D. V was trimmed by 2 bases and J by 5 bases, leaving 16 bases between them. The CDR3 totals 16 residues. The V gene's germline CDR1 is MNHEY and CDR2 SVGAGI. CDR3 loop: CASSYIGGRFNNEQFF. The CDR3 nucleotides read TGTGCCAGCAGTTACATCGGCGGCCGATTCAACAATGAGCAGTTCTTC.

The genes are TRBV10-3 and TRBJ1-5, with TRBD1 as a possible D gene (6 bases). V lost 5 bases, J lost 5 bases, and 10 bases lay in between. Germline V gene data show CDR1 as ENHRY and CDR2 as SYGVKD. The CDR3 runs to 13 residues. This chain's CDR3 is CAISLRQDQPQHF. Here the CDR3 DNA reads TGTGCCATCAGTTTAAGACAGGATCAGCCCCAGCATTTT.

The chain is built from TRBV28 and TRBJ2-5, with D perhaps matching TRBD1 (5 bases). The CDR3 totals 13 residues. Trimming took off 1 base at V and 5 bases at J, with 8 bases between the two ends. CDR1 and CDR2 (germline): MDHEN, SYDVKM. CDR3 DNA sequence: TGTGCCAGCAGTTTATCGTACAGGGAGACCCAGTACTTC. Its protein is CASSLSYRETQYF.